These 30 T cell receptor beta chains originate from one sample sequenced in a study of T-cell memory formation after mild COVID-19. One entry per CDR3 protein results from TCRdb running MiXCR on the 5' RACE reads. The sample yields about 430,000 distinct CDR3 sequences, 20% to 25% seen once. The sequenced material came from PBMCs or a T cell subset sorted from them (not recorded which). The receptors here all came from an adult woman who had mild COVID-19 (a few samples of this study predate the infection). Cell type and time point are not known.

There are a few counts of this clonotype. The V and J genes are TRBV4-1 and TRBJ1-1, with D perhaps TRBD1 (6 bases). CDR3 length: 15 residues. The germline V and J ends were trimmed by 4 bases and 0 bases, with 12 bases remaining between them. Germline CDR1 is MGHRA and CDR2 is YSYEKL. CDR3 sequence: CASSPMTGMNTEAFF. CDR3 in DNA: TGCGCCAGCAGCCCCATGACAGGAATGAACACTGAAGCTTTCTTT.

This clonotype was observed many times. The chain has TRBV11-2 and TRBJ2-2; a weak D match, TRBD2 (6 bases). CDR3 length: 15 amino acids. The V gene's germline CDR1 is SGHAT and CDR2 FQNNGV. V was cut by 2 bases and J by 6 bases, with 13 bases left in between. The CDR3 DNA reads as TGTGCCAGCAGCTTAATCCGGGGAGGCGCCGGGGAGCTGTTTTTT. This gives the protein CASSLIRGGAGELFF. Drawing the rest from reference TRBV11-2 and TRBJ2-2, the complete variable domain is EAGVAQSPRYKIIEKRQSVAFWCNPISGHATLYWYQQILGQGPKLLIQFQNNGVVDDSQLPKDRFSAERLKGVDSTLKIQPAKLEDSAVYLCASSLIRGGAGELFFGEGSRLTVL.

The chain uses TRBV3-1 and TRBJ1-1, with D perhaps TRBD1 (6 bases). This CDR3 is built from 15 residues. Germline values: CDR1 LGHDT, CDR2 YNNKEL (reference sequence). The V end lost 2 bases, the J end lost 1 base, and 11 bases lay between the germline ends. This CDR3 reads CASSQTDSPNTEAFF. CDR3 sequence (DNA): TGTGCCAGCAGCCAAACGGACAGCCCGAACACTGAAGCTTTCTTT.

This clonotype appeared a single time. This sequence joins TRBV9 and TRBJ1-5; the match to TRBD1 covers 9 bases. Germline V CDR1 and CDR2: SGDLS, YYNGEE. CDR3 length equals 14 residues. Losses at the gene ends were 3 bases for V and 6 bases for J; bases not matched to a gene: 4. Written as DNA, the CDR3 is TGTGCCAGCAGCGACGGGACAGGGCTTCAGCCCCAGCATTTT. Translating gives CASSDGTGLQPQHF.

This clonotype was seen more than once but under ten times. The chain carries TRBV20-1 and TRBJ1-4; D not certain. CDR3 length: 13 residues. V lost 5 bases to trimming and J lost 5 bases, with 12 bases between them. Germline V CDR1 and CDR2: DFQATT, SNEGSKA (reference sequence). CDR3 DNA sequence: TGCAGTGCTCACCGGGCCGGGAATGAAAAACTGTTTTTT. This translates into CSAHRAGNEKLFF.

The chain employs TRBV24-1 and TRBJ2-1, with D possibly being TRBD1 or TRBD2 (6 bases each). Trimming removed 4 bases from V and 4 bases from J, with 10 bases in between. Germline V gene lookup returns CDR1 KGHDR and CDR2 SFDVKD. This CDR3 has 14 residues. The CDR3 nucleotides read TGTGCCACCAGTGAGGGGGGCGTATACAATGAGCAGTTCTTC. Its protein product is CATSEGGVYNEQFF.

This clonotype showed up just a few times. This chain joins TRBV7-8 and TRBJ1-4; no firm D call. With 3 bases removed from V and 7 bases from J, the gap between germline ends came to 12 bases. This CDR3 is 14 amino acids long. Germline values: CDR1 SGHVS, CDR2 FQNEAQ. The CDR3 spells CASSFKRGSEKLFF. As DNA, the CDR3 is TGTGCCAGCAGCTTTAAGCGAGGAAGTGAAAAACTGTTTTTT.

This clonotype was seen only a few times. The CDR3 sequence: CSALGQGLANYGYTF. The CDR3 nucleotides are TGCAGTGCCCTCGGACAGGGCCTAGCTAACTATGGCTACACCTTC. V gene TRBV20-1 combines with J gene TRBJ1-2; TRBD1 matches at 8 bases. This CDR3 spans 15 amino acids. J was trimmed by 0 bases and V by 6 bases; bases with no gene match: 9. CDR1 and CDR2 (germline): DFQATT, SNEGSKA (reference sequence).

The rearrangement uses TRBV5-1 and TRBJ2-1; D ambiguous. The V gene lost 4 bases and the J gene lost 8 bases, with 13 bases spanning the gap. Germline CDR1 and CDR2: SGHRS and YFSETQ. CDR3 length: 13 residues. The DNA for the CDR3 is TGCGCCAGCAGCAGACCTCAAAAGGATGAGCAGTTCTTC. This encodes CASSRPQKDEQFF. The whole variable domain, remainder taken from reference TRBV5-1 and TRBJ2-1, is KAGVTQTPRYLIKTRGQQVTLSCSPISGHRSVSWYQQTPGQGLQFLFEYFSETQRNKGNFPGRFSGRQFSNSRSEMNVSTLELGDSALYLCASSRPQKDEQFFGPGTRLTVL.

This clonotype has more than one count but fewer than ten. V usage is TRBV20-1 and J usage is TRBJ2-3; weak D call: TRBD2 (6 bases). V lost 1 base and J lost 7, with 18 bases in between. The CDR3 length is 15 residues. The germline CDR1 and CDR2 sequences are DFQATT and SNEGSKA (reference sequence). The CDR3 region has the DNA TGCAGTGCTAGAGCAGCCCTAGCCGGAGGGCATACGCAGTATTTT. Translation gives CSARAALAGGHTQYF.

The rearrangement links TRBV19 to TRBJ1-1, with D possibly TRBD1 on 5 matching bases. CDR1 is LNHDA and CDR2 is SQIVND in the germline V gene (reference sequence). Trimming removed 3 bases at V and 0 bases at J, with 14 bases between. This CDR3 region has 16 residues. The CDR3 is CASSITLGAMNTEAFF. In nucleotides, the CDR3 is TGTGCCAGTAGTATTACGTTAGGGGCGATGAACACTGAAGCTTTCTTT.

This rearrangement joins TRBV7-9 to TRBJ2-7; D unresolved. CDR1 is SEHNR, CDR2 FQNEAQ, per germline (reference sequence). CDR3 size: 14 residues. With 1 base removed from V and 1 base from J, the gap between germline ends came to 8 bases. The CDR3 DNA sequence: TGTGCCAGCAGCTTAGTACAGCGATCCTACGAGCAGTACTTC. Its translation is CASSLVQRSYEQYF.

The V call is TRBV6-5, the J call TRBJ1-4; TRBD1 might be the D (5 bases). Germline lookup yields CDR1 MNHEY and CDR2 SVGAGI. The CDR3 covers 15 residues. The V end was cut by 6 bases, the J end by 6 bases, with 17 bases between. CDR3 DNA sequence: TGTGCCAGCAGCTGGCAGGGAATGGAGGATGAAAAACTGTTTTTT. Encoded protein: CASSWQGMEDEKLFF.

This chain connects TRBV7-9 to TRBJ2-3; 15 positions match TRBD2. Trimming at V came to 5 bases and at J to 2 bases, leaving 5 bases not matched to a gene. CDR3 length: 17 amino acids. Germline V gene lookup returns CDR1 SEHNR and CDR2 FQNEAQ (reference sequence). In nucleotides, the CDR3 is TGTGCCAGCAGCCTTGGACTAGCGGGGGGGTCCACAGATACGCAGTATTTT. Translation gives CASSLGLAGGSTDTQYF.

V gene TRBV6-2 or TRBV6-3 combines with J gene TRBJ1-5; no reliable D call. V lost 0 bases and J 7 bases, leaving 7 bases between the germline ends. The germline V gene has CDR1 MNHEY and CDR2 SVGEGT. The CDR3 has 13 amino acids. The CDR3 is CASSYSLSQPQHF. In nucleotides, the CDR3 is TGTGCCAGCAGTTACTCCCTTAGCCAGCCCCAGCATTTT.

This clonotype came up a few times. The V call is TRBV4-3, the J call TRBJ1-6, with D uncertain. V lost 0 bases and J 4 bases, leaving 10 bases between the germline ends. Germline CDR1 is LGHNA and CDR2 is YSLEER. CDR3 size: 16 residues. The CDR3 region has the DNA TGCGCCAGCAGCCAAGAGGCCGCTGCGTATAATTCACCCCTCCACTTT. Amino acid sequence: CASSQEAAAYNSPLHF.

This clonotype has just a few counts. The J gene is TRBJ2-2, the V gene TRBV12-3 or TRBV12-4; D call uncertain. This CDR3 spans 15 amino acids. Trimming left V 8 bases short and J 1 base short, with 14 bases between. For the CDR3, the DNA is TGTGCCAGCCAGCCGAAGGAGAGGAACACCGGGGAGCTGTTTTTT. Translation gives CASQPKERNTGELFF.

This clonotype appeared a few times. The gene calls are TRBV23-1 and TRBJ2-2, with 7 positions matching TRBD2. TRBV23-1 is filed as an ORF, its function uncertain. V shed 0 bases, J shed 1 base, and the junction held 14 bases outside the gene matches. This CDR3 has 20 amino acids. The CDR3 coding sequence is TGCGCCAGCAGTCAATCAGGGAGGGAACCAGGCAATAGGAACACCGGGGAGCTGTTTTTT. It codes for CASSQSGREPGNRNTGELFF.

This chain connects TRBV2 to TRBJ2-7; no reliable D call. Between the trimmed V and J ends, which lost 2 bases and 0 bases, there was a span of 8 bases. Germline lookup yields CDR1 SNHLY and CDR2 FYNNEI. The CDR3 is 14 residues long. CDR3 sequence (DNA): TGTGCCAGCAGTGAAATTCCCCTCTCCTACGAGCAGTACTTC. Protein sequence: CASSEIPLSYEQYF.

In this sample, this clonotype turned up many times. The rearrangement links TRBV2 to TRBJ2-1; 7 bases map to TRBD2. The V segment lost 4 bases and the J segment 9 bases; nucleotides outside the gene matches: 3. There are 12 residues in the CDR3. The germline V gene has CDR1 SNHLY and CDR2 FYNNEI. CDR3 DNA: TGTGCCAGCAGTGGACTAGCATTTGAGCAGTTCTTC. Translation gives CASSGLAFEQFF. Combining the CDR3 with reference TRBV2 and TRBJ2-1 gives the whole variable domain EPEVTQTPSHQVTQMGQEVILRCVPISNHLYFYWYRQILGQKVEFLVSFYNNEISEKSEIFDDQFSVERPDGSNFTLKIRSTKLEDSAMYFCASSGLAFEQFFGPGTRLTVL.

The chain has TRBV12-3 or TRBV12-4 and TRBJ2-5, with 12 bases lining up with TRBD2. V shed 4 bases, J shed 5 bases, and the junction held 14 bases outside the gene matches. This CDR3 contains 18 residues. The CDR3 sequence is CASSSSRLAGVPGETQYF. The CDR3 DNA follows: TGTGCCAGCAGTTCCAGCCGACTAGCGGGGGTCCCCGGGGAGACCCAGTACTTC.

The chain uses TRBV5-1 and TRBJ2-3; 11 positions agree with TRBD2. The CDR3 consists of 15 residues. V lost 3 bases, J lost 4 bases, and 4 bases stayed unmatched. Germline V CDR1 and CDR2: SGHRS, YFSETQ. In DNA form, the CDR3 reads TGCGCCAGCAGCTCGGGACTAGCGGACGCAGATACGCAGTATTTT. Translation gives CASSSGLADADTQYF.

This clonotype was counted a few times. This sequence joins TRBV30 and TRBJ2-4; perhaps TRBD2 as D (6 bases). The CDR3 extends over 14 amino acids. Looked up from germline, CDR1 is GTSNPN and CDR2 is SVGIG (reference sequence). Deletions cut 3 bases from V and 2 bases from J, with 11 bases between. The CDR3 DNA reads TGTGCCTGGAGCGGGGGTTCCCCCAAAAACATTCAGTACTTC. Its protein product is CAWSGGSPKNIQYF.

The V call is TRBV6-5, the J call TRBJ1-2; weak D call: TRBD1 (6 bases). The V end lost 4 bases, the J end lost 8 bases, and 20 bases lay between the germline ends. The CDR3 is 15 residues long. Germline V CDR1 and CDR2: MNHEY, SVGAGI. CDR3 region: CASSSVISQGRGYTF. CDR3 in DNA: TGTGCCAGCAGTTCCGTGATTTCGCAGGGGAGAGGCTACACCTTC.

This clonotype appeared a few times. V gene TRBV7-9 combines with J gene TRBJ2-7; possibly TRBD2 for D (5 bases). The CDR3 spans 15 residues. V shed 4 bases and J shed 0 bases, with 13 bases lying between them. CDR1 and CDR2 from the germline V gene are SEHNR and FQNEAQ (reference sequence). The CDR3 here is CASSSRASSSYEQYF. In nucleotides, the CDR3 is TGTGCCAGCAGCTCGCGGGCTAGCAGCTCCTACGAGCAGTACTTC.

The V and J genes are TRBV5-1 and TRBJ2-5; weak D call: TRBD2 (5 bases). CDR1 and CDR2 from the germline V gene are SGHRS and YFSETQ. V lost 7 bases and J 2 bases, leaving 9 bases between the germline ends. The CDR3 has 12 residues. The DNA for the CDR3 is TGCGCCAGCGGAACGGGGCAAGAGACCCAGTACTTC. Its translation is CASGTGQETQYF.

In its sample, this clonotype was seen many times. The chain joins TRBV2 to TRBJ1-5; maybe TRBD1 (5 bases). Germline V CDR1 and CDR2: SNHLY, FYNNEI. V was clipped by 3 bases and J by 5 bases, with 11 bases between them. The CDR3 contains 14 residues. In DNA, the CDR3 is TGTGCCAGCAGTGAGGCAGGGCGACATCAGCCCCAGCATTTT. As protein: CASSEAGRHQPQHF.

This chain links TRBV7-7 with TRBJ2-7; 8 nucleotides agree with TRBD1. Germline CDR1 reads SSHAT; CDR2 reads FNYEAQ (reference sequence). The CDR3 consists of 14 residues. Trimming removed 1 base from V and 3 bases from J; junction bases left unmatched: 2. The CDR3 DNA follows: TGTGCCAGCAGCTTAGGGACAGGGAACTACGAGCAGTACTTC. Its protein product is CASSLGTGNYEQYF.

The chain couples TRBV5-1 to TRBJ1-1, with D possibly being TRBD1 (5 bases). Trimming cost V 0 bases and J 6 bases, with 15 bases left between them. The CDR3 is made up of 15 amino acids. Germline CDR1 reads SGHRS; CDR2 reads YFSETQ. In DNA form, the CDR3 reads TGCGCCAGCAGCTTGGATCCGGGGCTGCGGGCTGAAGCTTTCTTT. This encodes CASSLDPGLRAEAFF.

CDR3 residues: CSARNDPNQPQHF. As DNA, the CDR3 is TGCAGTGCTAGAAACGACCCCAATCAGCCCCAGCATTTT. This chain uses TRBV20-1 with TRBJ1-5, with D uncertain. Germline CDR1 is DFQATT and CDR2 is SNEGSKA (reference sequence). Trimming shortened V by 2 bases and J by 3 bases, and 8 bases separated the two germline ends. The CDR3 consists of 13 residues.